This T cell receptor beta chain was identified in a study of blood T cell repertoires in COVID-19. TCRdb keeps only in-frame clones here, not all; method: immunoSEQ multiplex PCR. The profile shows some 390,000 clones, around 87% of them singletons. From germline, CDR1 is MDHEN and CDR2 SYDVKM. This CDR3 region has 12 residues. The trim removed 10 bases at V and 5 bases at J, leaving 5 bases unmatched. This sequence was found in an older woman with COVID-19, enrolled during active disease. Sequences were obtained from peripheral blood. The V gene is TRBV28, the J gene TRBJ1-2; 9 bases fit TRBD1. The CDR3 reads CATGQGSYGYTF. DNA of the CDR3: TGTGCCACGGGACAGGGTAGTTATGGCTACACCTTC.